What follows are 14 T cell receptor beta chains derived from one specimen sequenced in a study of cytomegalovirus exposure and HLA in healthy donors. Both 60 Vbeta primers and 13 Jbeta primers went into the PCR. Assay used: immunoSEQ multiplex PCR; TCRdb lists only in-frame clones, some missing. This sample yields some 150,000 clones, of which over 80% are seen a single time; 1.5% belongs to the top ten. The sequenced sample was PBMCs. The source is a young woman in good health and CMV-seronegative.

CDR3: CASSLDTGVSGELFF. The CDR3 DNA reads TGTGCCAGCAGCTTGGATACAGGGGTTTCCGGGGAGCTGTTTTTT. The chain uses TRBV5-4 and TRBJ2-2, with TRBD1 matching over 7 bases. Germline lookup yields CDR1 SGHNT and CDR2 YYREEE (reference sequence). With V trimmed by 0 bases and J by 6 bases, 5 bases remained unmatched. CDR3 length: 15 residues.

This chain links TRBV5-1 with TRBJ2-5; D gene uncertain. Germline loops: CDR1 SGHRS, CDR2 YFSETQ. V was clipped by 0 bases and J by 7 bases, with 4 bases between them. CDR3 length equals 11 residues. The CDR3, as DNA: TGCGCCAGCAGCTTGGAGAGGACCCAGTACTTC. Its translation: CASSLERTQYF.

This sequence joins TRBV6-5 and TRBJ1-1, with TRBD1 as a possible D gene (5 bases). V lost 7 bases to trimming and J lost 10 bases, with 19 bases between them. This CDR3 is built from 13 residues. The germline CDR1 and CDR2 sequences are MNHEY and SVGAGI. The CDR3 DNA follows: TGTGCCAGCACGCGGCGGGGCAGCCTCGTAGCTTTCTTT. This sequence encodes CASTRRGSLVAFF.

The rearrangement uses TRBV30 and TRBJ2-7; 8 nucleotides line up with TRBD1. Unmatched junction bases numbered 9, after V lost 5 bases and J lost 9 bases. CDR1 is GTSNPN, CDR2 SVGIG, per germline (reference sequence). The CDR3 extends over 12 amino acids. In DNA, the CDR3 is TGTGCCTGGGACGAATTAGGACAGGGGCAGTACTTC. Amino acids: CAWDELGQGQYF.

The chain uses TRBV5-1 and TRBJ1-2, with TRBD1 as a possible D gene (5 bases). Germline V gene data show CDR1 as SGHRS and CDR2 as YFSETQ. The length of the CDR3 is 13 residues. The V and J ends lost 0 bases and 10 bases respectively, with 13 bases between them. The CDR3 sequence: CASSLEVGAVYTF. The CDR3 region has the DNA TGCGCCAGCAGCTTGGAGGTAGGGGCTGTCTACACCTTC.

J is TRBJ2-5 and V is TRBV5-1; 9 positions match TRBD1. Germline CDR1 is SGHRS and CDR2 is YFSETQ. This CDR3 has 15 residues. V dropped 0 bases and J dropped 5; count of bases not matched to a gene: 5. The CDR3 loop reads CASSLDTGGVETQYF. The DNA for the CDR3 is TGCGCCAGCAGCTTGGATACAGGGGGCGTCGAGACCCAGTACTTC.

This clone has a single count. This rearrangement joins TRBV11-2 to TRBJ1-1; TRBD1 matches 7 bases. Losses at the gene ends were 5 bases for V and 1 base for J; bases not matched to a gene: 4. From germline, CDR1 is SGHAT and CDR2 FQNNGV. The CDR3 is 14 residues long. CDR3 sequence (DNA): TGTGCCAGCAGCGCACGGACAGGGAACACTGAAGCTTTCTTT. Translation: CASSARTGNTEAFF.

This clone was recorded once. This CDR3 reads CASSRQGNSNTEAFF. For the CDR3, the DNA is TGTGCCAGCAGCCGACAGGGAAACTCGAACACTGAAGCTTTCTTT. The rearrangement links TRBV10-3 to TRBJ1-1; TRBD1 matches 7 bases. Germline CDR1 is ENHRY and CDR2 is SYGVKD. V trimming: 10 bases; J trimming: 1 base; junction bases outside the gene matches: 12. The CDR3 covers 15 residues.

The gene calls are TRBV30 and TRBJ2-3; 8 bases match TRBD1. After removal of 2 bases from V and 1 base from J, the junction contained 5 bases not matched to a gene. The CDR3 contains 15 residues. CDR1 and CDR2 from the germline V gene are GTSNPN and SVGIG (reference sequence). In DNA, the CDR3 is TGTGCCTGGAGTCCAGGGGGCGCCGGCACAGATACGCAGTATTTT. This encodes CAWSPGGAGTDTQYF.

The V and J genes are TRBV20-1 and TRBJ2-1; a possible D gene is TRBD1 (5 bases). The CDR3 sequence is 11 residues long. Trimming left V 1 base short and J 11 bases short, with 9 bases between. Germline assignment: CDR1 DFQATT and CDR2 SNEGSKA (reference sequence). The CDR3 nucleotides read TGCAGTGCTAGAGGCCCGGACAAGCAGTTCTTC. Protein product: CSARGPDKQFF.

The rearrangement uses TRBV2 and TRBJ1-3; possible D gene TRBD1, 6 bases. With 6 bases removed from V and 0 bases from J, the gap between germline ends came to 6 bases. This CDR3 region has 13 residues. Germline V gives CDR1 SNHLY, CDR2 FYNNEI. The CDR3 region has the DNA TGTGCCAGCAGCAGGGGCTCTGGAAACACCATATATTTT. Its protein is CASSRGSGNTIYF.

The V gene is TRBV4-1, the J gene TRBJ2-2; no clear D. The V end was cut by 2 bases, the J end by 4 bases, with 8 bases between. CDR1 is MGHRA and CDR2 is YSYEKL in the germline V gene. The CDR3 sequence is 14 residues long. CDR3 sequence reads: CASSQPPLTGELFF. Here the CDR3 DNA reads TGCGCCAGCAGCCAACCTCCTCTCACCGGGGAGCTGTTTTTT.

The V gene is TRBV5-1, the J gene TRBJ1-3; D gene uncertain. Trimming pared 4 bases from V and 1 base from J, leaving 12 bases between. Germline V lookup: CDR1 SGHRS, CDR2 YFSETQ. This CDR3 is 15 amino acids long. The CDR3, as DNA: TGCGCCAGCAGCCCCTGGGCAGATTCTGGAAACACCATATATTTT. Amino acids: CASSPWADSGNTIYF.

The V and J genes are TRBV10-3 and TRBJ1-3, with D maybe TRBD1 (5 bases). This CDR3 has 15 residues. From germline, CDR1 is ENHRY and CDR2 SYGVKD. V was cut by 5 bases and J by 0 bases, with 11 bases left in between. The CDR3 bases are TGTGCCATCAGTCCACAGGTTAGCTCTGGAAACACCATATATTTT. Translated: CAISPQVSSGNTIYF.